The rows below give T cell receptor beta chains drawn from one sample of a study of T cell responses to AZD1222 COVID-19 vaccine. Sequencing used immunoSEQ multiplex PCR; TCRdb keeps in-frame clones, though not all of them. Seen here are around 250,000 clones, more than 85% observed once, and the top ten hold 0.55%. The material sequenced was peripheral blood, taken on day 0 of AZD1222 vaccination. Source of these receptors: an adult in good health. The CDR3 runs from the conserved cysteine through the conserved F or W. The order of the fields is J gene, V gene, clone size, D gene, CDR3 protein, CDR3 DNA. A D gene is named only where the DNA matches it firmly. Part of the rows lack a size; the others show once, few, many or a class for expanded clones.

TRBJ1-5	TRBV4-1	NA	NA	CASSQVGEPQHF	TGCGCCAGCAGCCAAGTAGGGGAGCCCCAGCATTTT
TRBJ1-6	TRBV18	once	NA	CASSANLDSPLHF	TGTGCCAGCTCGGCCAATTTAGATTCACCCCTCCACTTT
TRBJ2-5	TRBV18	NA	NA	CASSPPGVRETQYF	TGTGCCAGCTCCCCTCCGGGGGTTAGGGAGACCCAGTACTTC
TRBJ1-2	TRBV5-1	NA	NA	CASSLVGDGYTF	TGCGCCAGCAGCTTAGTGGGGGATGGCTACACCTTC
TRBJ2-2	TRBV5-4	NA	TRBD2	CASSFRLAGVNTGELFF	TGTGCCAGCAGCTTTAGGCTAGCGGGGGTAAACACCGGGGAGCTGTTTTTT
TRBJ2-7	TRBV5-1	NA	TRBD2	CASSLAGDAYEQYF	TGCGCCAGCAGCCTAGCGGGAGATGCCTACGAGCAGTACTTC
TRBJ2-3	TRBV5-4	NA	TRBD1	CASSLAKGAGDTQYF	TGTGCCAGCAGCTTGGCCAAGGGGGCGGGAGATACGCAGTATTTT
TRBJ1-1	TRBV14	NA	NA	CASSPGPGGQAFF	TGTGCCAGCAGTCCCGGTCCGGGGGGCCAAGCTTTCTTT
TRBJ1-4	TRBV18	once	NA	CASSPSSESEKLFF	TGTGCCAGCTCACCCTCCTCGGAGAGTGAAAAACTGTTTTTT
TRBJ2-1	TRBV3-1/TRBV3-2	NA	NA	CASSQDSPTSSSYNEQFF	TGTGCCAGCAGCCAAGATTCCCCTACTAGCTCTTCCTACAATGAGCAGTTCTTC
TRBJ2-5	TRBV18	NA	NA	CASSPTASGETQYF	TGTGCCAGCTCACCAACGGCCTCGGGGGAGACCCAGTACTTC
TRBJ1-1	TRBV2	NA	TRBD1	CASNPRTGGFMNTEAFF	TGTGCCAGCAACCCCCGGACAGGGGGCTTCATGAACACTGAAGCTTTCTTT
TRBJ2-2	TRBV19	NA	NA	CAGGGTGELFF	TGTGCCGGAGGGGGCACCGGGGAGCTGTTTTTT
TRBJ2-7	TRBV5-6	NA	TRBD1	CASSGTGQYGSYEQYF	TGTGCCAGCAGCGGGACAGGACAGTACGGCTCCTACGAGCAGTACTTC
TRBJ1-5	TRBV19	NA	NA	CASSRRGTDQPQHF	TGTGCCAGTAGTAGACGGGGGACCGATCAGCCCCAGCATTTT
TRBJ1-2	TRBV11-2	NA	NA	CASSSGGFGYTF	TGTGCCAGCAGCTCTGGGGGCTTTGGCTACACCTTC
TRBJ1-1	TRBV28	NA	NA	CASSLTAGPAAFF	TGTGCCAGCAGCCTGACAGCTGGCCCGGCAGCTTTCTTT
TRBJ1-2	TRBV28	few	NA	CASSLRFRGNYGYTF	TGTGCCAGCAGTTTACGGTTCCGGGGTAACTATGGCTACACCTTC
TRBJ2-3	TRBV3-1/TRBV3-2	once	NA	CASSQAGSTDTQYF	TGTGCCAGCAGCCAGGCGGGGTCGACAGATACGCAGTATTTT
TRBJ1-1	TRBV6-1	NA	NA	CASSEIVVAPRRAFF	TGTGCCAGCAGTGAAATAGTGGTGGCACCCCGGCGGGCTTTCTTT
TRBJ2-2	TRBV6-5	NA	NA	CASSLRTDTGELFF	TGTGCCAGCAGCCTAAGGACGGATACCGGGGAGCTGTTTTTT
TRBJ1-2	TRBV7-2	NA	TRBD1	CASSPRRTGRGYTF	TGTGCCAGCAGCCCCCGGCGGACAGGGAGGGGCTACACCTTC
TRBJ1-5	TRBV18	NA	NA	CASSPLGQDQPQHF	TGTGCCAGCTCACCACTTGGACAAGACCAGCCCCAGCATTTT
TRBJ2-7	TRBV9	NA	NA	CASSVGGSRDEQYF	TGTGCCAGCAGCGTAGGAGGGAGCCGCGACGAGCAGTACTTC
TRBJ2-7	TRBV28	NA	NA	CASSRQASSYEQYF	TGTGCCAGCAGTCGACAGGCCAGCTCCTACGAGCAGTACTTC
TRBJ2-3	TRBV2	NA	NA	CASRRLMADTQYF	TGTGCCAGCAGAAGACTCATGGCAGATACGCAGTATTTT
TRBJ2-7	TRBV11-2	NA	NA	CASSLDRTAYEQYF	TGTGCCAGCAGCTTAGATCGGACTGCCTACGAGCAGTACTTC
TRBJ1-2	TRBV28	NA	TRBD1	CASSSDRGLANYGYTF	TGTGCCAGCAGTTCGGACAGGGGGTTGGCTAACTATGGCTACACCTTC
TRBJ2-2	TRBV7-2	once	NA	CASSLRPQSTGELFF	TGTGCCAGCAGCTTGAGACCACAGAGCACCGGGGAGCTGTTTTTT
TRBJ1-1	TRBV10-1	NA	TRBD1	CASSGTGQAFF	TGCGCCAGCAGTGGGACAGGGCAAGCTTTCTTT
TRBJ2-3	TRBV4-3	NA	NA	CASSPFSGVSTDTQYF	TGCGCCAGCAGCCCCTTCTCCGGGGTTAGCACAGATACGCAGTATTTT
TRBJ1-6	TRBV28	NA	NA	CASSFPRGRRPLHF	TGTGCCAGCAGTTTTCCAAGGGGAAGACGGCCCCTCCACTTT
TRBJ2-1	TRBV6-2/TRBV6-3	NA	TRBD1	CASSILGTGHNEQFF	TGTGCCAGCAGCATCTTGGGGACAGGCCACAATGAGCAGTTCTTC
TRBJ1-4	TRBV29-1	NA	NA	CSVGRVGEEKLFF	TGCAGCGTAGGCCGAGTGGGCGAGGAAAAACTGTTTTTT
TRBJ2-1	TRBV18	NA	TRBD2	CASSREAGGPNEQFF	TGTGCCAGCTCACGAGAAGCGGGGGGGCCAAATGAGCAGTTCTTC
TRBJ1-1	TRBV14	NA	NA	CASSQEVANTEAFF	TGTGCCAGCAGCCAAGAGGTGGCGAACACTGAAGCTTTCTTT
TRBJ2-7	TRBV6-2/TRBV6-3	NA	NA	CASSSRYEQYF	TGTGCCAGCAGTTCAAGGTACGAGCAGTACTTC
TRBJ1-4	TRBV15	NA	NA	CATSYRVTNEKLFF	TGTGCCACCAGCTACCGGGTTACTAATGAAAAACTGTTTTTT